A single sample gave rise to the 9 T cell receptor beta chains below, sequenced in a study of cytomegalovirus exposure and HLA in healthy donors. With 60 Vbeta and 13 Jbeta primers, the PCR was carried out. TCRdb's table, derived via immunoSEQ multiplex PCR, lists solely in-frame clones and lacks some. The sample lists more than 100,000 clones, about 9.1% seen once, with over 6.5% in the top ten. The sample consisted of PBMCs. The receptors were sampled from a woman aged 40 to 49 in good health and CMV-seropositive.

The rearrangement uses TRBV2 and TRBJ1-1, with D uncertain. The CDR3 has 12 residues. Germline CDR1 is SNHLY and CDR2 is FYNNEI. Trimming left V 3 bases short and J 3 bases short, with 5 bases between. The CDR3 DNA sequence: TGTGCCAGCAGTGATATGTACACTGAAGCTTTCTTT. This encodes CASSDMYTEAFF.

V usage is TRBV5-4 and J usage is TRBJ2-6; weak D call: TRBD2 (5 bases). The CDR3 runs to 15 residues. The V and J ends lost 2 bases and 0 bases respectively, with 6 bases between them. Per germline, CDR1 SGHNT and CDR2 YYREEE (reference sequence). The CDR3 reads CASSFRGSGANVLTF. Written as DNA, the CDR3 is TGTGCCAGCAGCTTCCGGGGCTCTGGGGCCAACGTCCTGACTTTC. Drawing the rest from reference TRBV5-4 and TRBJ2-6, the complete variable domain is ETGVTQSPTHLIKTRGQQVTLRCSSQSGHNTVSWYQQALGQGPQFIFQYYREEENGRGNFPPRFSGLQFPNYSSELNVNALELDDSALYLCASSFRGSGANVLTFGAGSRLTVL.

The CDR3 region has the DNA TGTGCCAGCAGCTTAAGGGGGCGCGACACTGAAGCTTTCTTT. It codes for CASSLRGRDTEAFF. The J gene is TRBJ1-1, the V gene TRBV7-2, with 7 bases fitting TRBD1. CDR3 length equals 14 residues. Germline CDR1 reads SGHTA; CDR2 reads FQGNSA. J lost 3 bases, V lost 2 bases, and 3 bases had no gene match. The variable domain in full, completed from reference TRBV7-2 and TRBJ1-1, reads GAGVSQSPSNKVTEKGKDVELRCDPISGHTALYWYRQSLGQGLEFLIYFQGNSAPDKSGLPSDRFSAERTGGSVSTLTIQRTQQEDSAVYLCASSLRGRDTEAFFGQGTRLTVV.

The chain carries TRBV4-1 and TRBJ2-5, with a weak D call TRBD1 (6 bases). V lost 1 base and J lost 5, with 14 bases in between. The CDR3 is 15 amino acids. The V gene's germline CDR1 is MGHRA and CDR2 YSYEKL. The CDR3 nucleotides read TGCGCCAGCAGCCAAGCGTCAGGGGTATTGGAGACCCAGTACTTC. This translates into CASSQASGVLETQYF.

In this sample, this clone turned up a few times. This CDR3 reads CASSQEPTGRETQYF. The CDR3 DNA follows: TGCGCCAGCAGCCAAGAACCTACAGGGCGAGAGACCCAGTACTTC. The chain is built from TRBV4-3 and TRBJ2-5, with D possibly matching TRBD1 (6 bases). The CDR3 is 15 residues long. Germline CDR1 is LGHNA and CDR2 is YSLEER. Trimming took 0 bases from V and 4 from J, leaving 12 bases between them.

J is TRBJ1-2 and V is TRBV11-2; D not certain. CDR1 and CDR2 (germline): SGHAT, FQNNGV. The CDR3 has 12 residues. V lost 6 bases, J lost 2 bases, and 7 bases lay in between. CDR3 nucleotides: TGTGCCAGCAGTAGGGAGAACTATGGCTACACCTTC. Protein product: CASSRENYGYTF.

This chain joins TRBV5-4 and TRBJ1-2; D gene unclear. The CDR3 runs 13 residues. V shed 0 bases and J shed 7 bases, with 10 bases lying between them. CDR1 SGHNT and CDR2 YYREEE come from the germline V gene (reference sequence). CDR3 amino acids: CASSLDRVFGYTF. As DNA, the CDR3 is TGTGCCAGCAGCTTGGACAGAGTTTTTGGCTACACCTTC.

The V call is TRBV10-3, the J call TRBJ2-5; tentatively, D is TRBD2 (5 bases). The CDR3 covers 13 residues. The germline V gene has CDR1 ENHRY and CDR2 SYGVKD. The V end was cut by 6 bases, the J end by 5 bases, with 13 bases between. CDR3 amino acids: CAISLAPAETQYF. As DNA, the CDR3 is TGTGCCATCAGCCTAGCTCCCGCGGAGACCCAGTACTTC.

This clone was counted between two and nine times. This rearrangement joins TRBV19 to TRBJ1-5; D is possibly TRBD1 (6 bases). Germline assignment: CDR1 LNHDA and CDR2 SQIVND (reference sequence). V was cut by 1 base and J by 1 base, with 8 bases left in between. The CDR3 totals 15 residues. CDR3 residues: CASSIAQGSNQPQHF. As DNA, the CDR3 is TGTGCCAGTAGTATAGCTCAGGGGAGCAATCAGCCCCAGCATTTT.